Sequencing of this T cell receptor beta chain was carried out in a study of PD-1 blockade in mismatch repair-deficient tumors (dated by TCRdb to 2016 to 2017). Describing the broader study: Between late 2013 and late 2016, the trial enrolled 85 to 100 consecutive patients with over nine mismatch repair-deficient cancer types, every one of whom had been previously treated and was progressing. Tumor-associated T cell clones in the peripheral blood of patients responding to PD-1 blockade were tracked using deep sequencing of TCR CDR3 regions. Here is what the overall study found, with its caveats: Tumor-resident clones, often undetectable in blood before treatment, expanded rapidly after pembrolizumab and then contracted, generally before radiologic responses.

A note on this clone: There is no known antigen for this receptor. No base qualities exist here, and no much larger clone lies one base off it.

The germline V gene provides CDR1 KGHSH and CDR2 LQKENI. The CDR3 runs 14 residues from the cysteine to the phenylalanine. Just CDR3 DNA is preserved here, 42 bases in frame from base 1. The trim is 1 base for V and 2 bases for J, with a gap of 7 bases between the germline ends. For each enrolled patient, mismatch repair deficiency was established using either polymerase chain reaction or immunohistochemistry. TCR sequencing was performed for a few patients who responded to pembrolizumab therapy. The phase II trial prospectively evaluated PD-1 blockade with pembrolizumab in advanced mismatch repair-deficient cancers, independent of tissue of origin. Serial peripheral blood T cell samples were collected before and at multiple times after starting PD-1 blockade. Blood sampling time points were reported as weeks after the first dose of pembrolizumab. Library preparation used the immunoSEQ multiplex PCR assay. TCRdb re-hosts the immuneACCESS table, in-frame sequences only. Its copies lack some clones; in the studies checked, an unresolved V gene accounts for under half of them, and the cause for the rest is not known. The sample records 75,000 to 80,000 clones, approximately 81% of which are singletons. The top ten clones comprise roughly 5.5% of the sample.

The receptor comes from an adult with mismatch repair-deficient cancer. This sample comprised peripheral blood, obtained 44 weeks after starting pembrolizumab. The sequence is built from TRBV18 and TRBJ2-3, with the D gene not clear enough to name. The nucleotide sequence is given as TGTGCCAGCTCACCACAAGAAAACACAGATACGCAGTATTTT. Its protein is CASSPQENTDTQYF.